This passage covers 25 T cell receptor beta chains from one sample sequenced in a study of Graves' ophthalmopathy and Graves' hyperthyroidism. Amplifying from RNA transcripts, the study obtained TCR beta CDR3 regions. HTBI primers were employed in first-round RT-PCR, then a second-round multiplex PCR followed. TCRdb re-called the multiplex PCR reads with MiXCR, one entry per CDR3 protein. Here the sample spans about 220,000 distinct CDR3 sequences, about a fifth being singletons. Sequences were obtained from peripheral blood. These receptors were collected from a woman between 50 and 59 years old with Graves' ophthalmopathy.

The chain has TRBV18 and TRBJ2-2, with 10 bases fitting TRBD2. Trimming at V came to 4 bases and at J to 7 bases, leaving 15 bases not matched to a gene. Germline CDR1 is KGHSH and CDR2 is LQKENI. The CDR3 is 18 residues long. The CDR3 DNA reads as TGTGCCAGCTCACGGGAGGCTAGCGGGAGTCGAGTCGGCGGGGAGCTGTTTTTT. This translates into CASSREASGSRVGGELFF.

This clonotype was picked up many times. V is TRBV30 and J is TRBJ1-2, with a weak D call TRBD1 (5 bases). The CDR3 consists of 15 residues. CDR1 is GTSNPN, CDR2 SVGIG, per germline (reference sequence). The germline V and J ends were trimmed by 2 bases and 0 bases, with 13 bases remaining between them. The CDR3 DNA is TGTGCCTGGAGTTTTAAGGGGACCGCTAACTATGGCTACACCTTC. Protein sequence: CAWSFKGTANYGYTF.

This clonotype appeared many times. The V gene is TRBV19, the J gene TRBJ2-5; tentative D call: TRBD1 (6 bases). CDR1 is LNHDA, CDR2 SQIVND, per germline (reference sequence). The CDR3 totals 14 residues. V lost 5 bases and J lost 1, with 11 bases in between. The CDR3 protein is CASSSSGVQETQYF. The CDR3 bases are TGTGCCAGTAGTTCCTCAGGGGTCCAAGAGACCCAGTACTTC.

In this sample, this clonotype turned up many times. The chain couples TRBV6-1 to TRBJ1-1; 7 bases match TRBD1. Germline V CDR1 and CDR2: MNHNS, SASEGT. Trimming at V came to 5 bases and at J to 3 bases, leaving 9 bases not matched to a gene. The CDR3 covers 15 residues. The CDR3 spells CASSPRDRGDTEAFF. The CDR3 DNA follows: TGTGCCAGCAGTCCCCGGGACAGAGGGGACACTGAAGCTTTCTTT.

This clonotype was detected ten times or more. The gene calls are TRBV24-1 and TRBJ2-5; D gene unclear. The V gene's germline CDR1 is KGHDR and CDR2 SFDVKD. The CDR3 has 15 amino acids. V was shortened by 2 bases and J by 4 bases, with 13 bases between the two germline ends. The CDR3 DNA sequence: TGTGCCACCAGTGATTCGAGCAGCAGCTCAGAGACCCAGTACTTC. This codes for CATSDSSSSSETQYF.

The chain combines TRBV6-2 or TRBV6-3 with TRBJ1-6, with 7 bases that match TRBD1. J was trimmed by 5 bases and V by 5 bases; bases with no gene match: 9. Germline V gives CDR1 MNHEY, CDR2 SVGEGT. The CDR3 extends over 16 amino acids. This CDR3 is CASSRPGQGDNSPLHF. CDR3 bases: TGTGCCAGCAGTCGCCCTGGGCAGGGGGATAATTCACCCCTCCACTTT.

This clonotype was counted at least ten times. This CDR3 reads CASSLLSSSGANVLTF. CDR3 coding DNA: TGTGCCAGCAGTTTATTATCCAGCTCTGGGGCCAACGTCCTGACTTTC. The V call is TRBV12-3 or TRBV12-4, the J call TRBJ2-6, with unresolved D. V was pared by 2 bases and J by 0 bases, with 8 bases between. This CDR3 has 16 residues.

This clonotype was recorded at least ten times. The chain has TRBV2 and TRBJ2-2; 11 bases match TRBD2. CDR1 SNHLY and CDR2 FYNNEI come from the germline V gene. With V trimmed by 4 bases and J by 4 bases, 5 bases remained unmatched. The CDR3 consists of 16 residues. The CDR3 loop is CASSGGSGRATGELFF. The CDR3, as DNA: TGTGCCAGCAGTGGAGGTAGCGGGAGGGCCACCGGGGAGCTGTTTTTT.

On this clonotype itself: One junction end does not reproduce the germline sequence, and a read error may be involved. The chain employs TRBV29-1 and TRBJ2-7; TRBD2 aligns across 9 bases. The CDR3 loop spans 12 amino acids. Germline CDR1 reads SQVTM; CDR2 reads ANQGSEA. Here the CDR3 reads CSVVAGAYEQCF. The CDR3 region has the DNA TGCAGCGTGGTAGCGGGAGCCTACGAGCAGTGCTTC.

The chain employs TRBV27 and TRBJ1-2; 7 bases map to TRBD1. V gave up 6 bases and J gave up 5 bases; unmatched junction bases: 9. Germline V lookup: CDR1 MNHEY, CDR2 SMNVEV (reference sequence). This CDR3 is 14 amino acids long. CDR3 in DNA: TGTGCCAGCAGCCGAGGGGGCCCGGGGTATGGCTACACCTTC. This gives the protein CASSRGGPGYGYTF.

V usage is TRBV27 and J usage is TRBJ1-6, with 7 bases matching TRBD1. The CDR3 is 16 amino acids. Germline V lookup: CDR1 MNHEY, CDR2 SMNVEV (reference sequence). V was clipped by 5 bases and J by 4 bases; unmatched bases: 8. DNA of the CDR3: TGTGCCAGCAGTCAACAGGGGCGTGGGTATAATTCACCCCTCCACTTT. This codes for CASSQQGRGYNSPLHF.

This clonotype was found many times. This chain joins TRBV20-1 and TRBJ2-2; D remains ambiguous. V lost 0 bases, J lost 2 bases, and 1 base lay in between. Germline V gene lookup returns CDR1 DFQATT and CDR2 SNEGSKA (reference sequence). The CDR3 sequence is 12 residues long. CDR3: CSARDNTGELFF. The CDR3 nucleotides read TGCAGTGCTAGAGACAACACCGGGGAGCTGTTTTTT.

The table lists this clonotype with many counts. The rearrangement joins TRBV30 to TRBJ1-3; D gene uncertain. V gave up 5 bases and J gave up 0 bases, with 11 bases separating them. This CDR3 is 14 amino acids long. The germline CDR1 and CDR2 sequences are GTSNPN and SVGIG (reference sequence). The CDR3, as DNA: TGTGCCTGGGAGGACCGCTTCTCTGGAAACACCATATATTTT. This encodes CAWEDRFSGNTIYF.

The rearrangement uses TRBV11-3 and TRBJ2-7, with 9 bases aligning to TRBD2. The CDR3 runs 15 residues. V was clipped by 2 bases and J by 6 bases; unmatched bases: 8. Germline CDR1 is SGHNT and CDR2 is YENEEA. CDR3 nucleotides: TGTGCCAGCAGCTTACTGGCTAGCGGGGCTTCCGAGCAGTACTTC. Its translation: CASSLLASGASEQYF.

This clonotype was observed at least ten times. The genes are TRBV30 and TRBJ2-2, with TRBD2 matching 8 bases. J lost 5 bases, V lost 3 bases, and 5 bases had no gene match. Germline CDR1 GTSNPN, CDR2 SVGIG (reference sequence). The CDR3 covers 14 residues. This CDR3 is CAWRTTGGTGELFF. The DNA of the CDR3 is TGTGCCTGGAGGACAACGGGAGGGACCGGGGAGCTGTTTTTT. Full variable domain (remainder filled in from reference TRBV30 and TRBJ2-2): SQTIHQWPATLVQPVGSPLSLECTVEGTSNPNLYWYRQAAGRGLQLLFYSVGIGQISSEVPQNLSASRPQDRQFILSSKKLLLSDSGFYLCAWRTTGGTGELFFGEGSRLTVL.

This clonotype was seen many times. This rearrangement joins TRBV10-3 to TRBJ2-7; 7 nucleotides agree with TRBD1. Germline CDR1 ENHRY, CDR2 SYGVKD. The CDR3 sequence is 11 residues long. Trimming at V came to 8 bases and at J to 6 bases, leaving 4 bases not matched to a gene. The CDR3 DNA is TGTGCCATCCTACAGGGGATCGAGCAGTACTTC. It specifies CAILQGIEQYF.

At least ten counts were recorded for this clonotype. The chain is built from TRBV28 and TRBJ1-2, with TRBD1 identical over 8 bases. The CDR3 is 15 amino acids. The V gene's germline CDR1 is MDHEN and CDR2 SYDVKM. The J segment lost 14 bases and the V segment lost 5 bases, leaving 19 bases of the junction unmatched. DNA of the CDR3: TGTGCCAGCAGTCCCTCCCCGGGACAGGTGATCGATGGGACCTTC. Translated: CASSPSPGQVIDGTF.

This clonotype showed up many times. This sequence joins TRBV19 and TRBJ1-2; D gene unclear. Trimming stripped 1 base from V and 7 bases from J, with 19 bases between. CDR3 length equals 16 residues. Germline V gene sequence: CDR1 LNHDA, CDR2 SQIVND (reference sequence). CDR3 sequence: CASSIGNPRRGLGYTF. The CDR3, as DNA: TGTGCCAGTAGTATAGGGAACCCTCGTCGAGGGCTTGGCTACACCTTC.

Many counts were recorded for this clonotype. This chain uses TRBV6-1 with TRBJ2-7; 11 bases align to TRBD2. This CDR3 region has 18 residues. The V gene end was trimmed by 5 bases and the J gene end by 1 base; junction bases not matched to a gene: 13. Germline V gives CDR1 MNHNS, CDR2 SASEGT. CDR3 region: CASSKRTSGFILSYEQYF. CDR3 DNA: TGTGCCAGCAGTAAACGGACTAGCGGGTTTATTCTATCCTACGAGCAGTACTTC.

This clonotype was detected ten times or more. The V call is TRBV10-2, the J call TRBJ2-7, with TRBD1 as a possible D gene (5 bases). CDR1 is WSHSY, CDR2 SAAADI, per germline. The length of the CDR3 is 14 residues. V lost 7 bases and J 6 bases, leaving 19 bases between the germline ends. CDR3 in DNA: TGCGCCAGCAAATACCCCGACAGCGCCGGCGAGCAGTACTTC. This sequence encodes CASKYPDSAGEQYF.

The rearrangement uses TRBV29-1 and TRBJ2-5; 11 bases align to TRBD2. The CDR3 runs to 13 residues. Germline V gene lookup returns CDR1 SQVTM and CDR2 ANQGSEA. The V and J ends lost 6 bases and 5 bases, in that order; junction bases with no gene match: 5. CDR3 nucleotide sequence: TGCAGCGTACTCACTAGCGGGAGTGAGACCCAGTACTTC. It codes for CSVLTSGSETQYF.

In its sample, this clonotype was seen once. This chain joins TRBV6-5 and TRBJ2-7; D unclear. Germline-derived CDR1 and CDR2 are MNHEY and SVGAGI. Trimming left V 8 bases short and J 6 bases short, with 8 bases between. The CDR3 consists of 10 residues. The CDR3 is CASGFREQYF. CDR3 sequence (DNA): TGTGCCAGCGGGTTTCGCGAGCAGTACTTC.

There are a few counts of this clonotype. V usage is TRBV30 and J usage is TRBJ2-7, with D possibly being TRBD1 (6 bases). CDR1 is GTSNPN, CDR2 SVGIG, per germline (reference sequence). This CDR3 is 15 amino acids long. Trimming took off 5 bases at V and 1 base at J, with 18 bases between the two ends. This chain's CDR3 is CAWASQGKISYEQYF. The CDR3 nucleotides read TGTGCCTGGGCATCTCAGGGGAAGATTTCCTACGAGCAGTACTTC.

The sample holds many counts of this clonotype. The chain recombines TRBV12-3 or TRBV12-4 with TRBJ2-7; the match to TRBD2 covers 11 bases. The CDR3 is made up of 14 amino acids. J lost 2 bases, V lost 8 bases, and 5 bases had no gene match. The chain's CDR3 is CASRIAGGTYEQYF. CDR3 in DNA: TGTGCCAGCCGAATAGCGGGAGGGACCTACGAGCAGTACTTC.

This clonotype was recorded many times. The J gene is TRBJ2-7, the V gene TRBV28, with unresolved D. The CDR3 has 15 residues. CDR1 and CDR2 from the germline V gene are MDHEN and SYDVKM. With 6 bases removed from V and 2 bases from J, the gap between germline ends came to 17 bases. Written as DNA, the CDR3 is TGTGCCAGCAGATCTTACTCGGACGGAGCCTACGAGCAGTACTTC. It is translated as CASRSYSDGAYEQYF.